These 2 T cell receptor beta chains were all obtained from the same sample, sequenced in a study of CD4+ T cells in melanoma. Clones were sequenced by immunoSEQ multiplex PCR, and TCRdb holds only the in-frame ones, with some missing. The profile shows 20,000 to 25,000 clones, roughly 73% of them singletons. Receptors were obtained from a human donor with melanoma.

This clone was seen once. V and J are TRBV11-2 and TRBJ2-7, with 11 bases lining up with TRBD2. V was pared by 6 bases and J by 2 bases, with 6 bases of the junction left unmatched. The CDR3 runs to 15 residues. Germline assignment: CDR1 SGHAT and CDR2 FQNNGV. The CDR3 DNA follows: TGTGCCAGCAGATCCACTAGCGGGGGCCCCTACGAGCAGTACTTC. Encoded protein: CASRSTSGGPYEQYF. Looking up the rest from reference TRBV11-2 and TRBJ2-7 gives the full variable domain: EAGVAQSPRYKIIEKRQSVAFWCNPISGHATLYWYQQILGQGPKLLIQFQNNGVVDDSQLPKDRFSAERLKGVDSTLKIQPAKLEDSAVYLCASRSTSGGPYEQYFGPGTRLTVT.

This clone was seen just once. The chain employs TRBV19 and TRBJ1-5, with 8 bases matching TRBD1. Germline V gene sequence: CDR1 LNHDA, CDR2 SQIVND (reference sequence). This CDR3 has 13 residues. The ends lost 7 bases at V and 2 bases at J; junction bases unmatched: 1. CDR3 in amino acids: CASKQGGNQPQHF. CDR3 coding DNA: TGTGCCAGTAAACAGGGGGGCAATCAGCCCCAGCATTTT.